This T cell receptor (beta chain) emerged from a study of shared clonotypes between healthy human individuals. Study details: The people who gave samples were a couple of women and three men aged 18 to 49.

The CDR3 is 15 residues long. The germline gives CDR1 SGHAT, CDR2 FQDESV (reference sequence). The V gene end was trimmed by 5 bases and the J gene end by 8 bases; junction bases not matched to a gene: 11. Across several immunoSEQ plates, the genomic DNA of each subset was split evenly. It was 200 to 250 ng DNA, about 30,000 T cell genomes, that sorted-subset replicate PCRs used. Using immunoSEQ multiplex PCR, the repertoire was profiled, and TCRdb retains in-frame clones only, with some absent. Of over a million clones in the sample, roughly 96% were seen once. The V gene is TRBV11-1, the J gene TRBJ1-4; 7 bases map to TRBD1. Sequencing was carried out using naive CD4+ T cells sorted from blood. Indicated subset: CD45RA+ positively selected. The sequence was obtained from a man aged 30 to 45 in good health. The DNA of the CDR3 is TGTGCCAGCAGCCGGGACAGCCTTACCAGGGAAAAACTGTTTTTT. Translating gives CASSRDSLTREKLFF.